The rows below give T cell receptor beta chains drawn from one sample of a study of cytomegalovirus exposure and HLA in healthy donors. Data came from immunoSEQ multiplex PCR; TCRdb stores just in-frame clones and leaves some out. The table lists about 140,000 clones, 70% to 90% of them singletons. The sequencing sample was made of PBMCs. These receptor sequences come from a man aged 45 to 65 in good health and CMV-seronegative. CDR3s include the opening cysteine and the closing phenylalanine or tryptophan. Each record gives: D gene, J gene, clone size, V gene, CDR3 length, CDR3 DNA, CDR3 protein. The D gene is left open where the match is weak. Rows give clone size only sometimes, using once, few, many, or a class for an expanded clone.

D: -
J: TRBJ1-1
size: -
V: TRBV30
length: 13
DNA: TGTGCCTGGTCGGTCGAAACCAACACTGAAGCTTTCTTT
CDR3: CAWSVETNTEAFF

D: -
J: TRBJ2-1
size: once
V: TRBV30
length: 12
DNA: TGTGCCTGGAGTCAGGGGTGGAATGAGCAGTTCTTC
CDR3: CAWSQGWNEQFF

D: -
J: TRBJ1-5
size: -
V: TRBV6-1
length: 15
DNA: TGTGCCAGCAGTAGTGGCAGGGTCGGCAATCAGCCCCAGCATTTT
CDR3: CASSSGRVGNQPQHF

D: -
J: TRBJ1-4
size: -
V: TRBV7-8
length: 14
DNA: TGTGCCAGCAGCTCGCACGAGACTAATGAAAAACTGTTTTTT
CDR3: CASSSHETNEKLFF

D: TRBD1
J: TRBJ1-6
size: -
V: TRBV11-3
length: 16
DNA: TGTGCCAGCAGCCCAGGGACAGGGGGTCGAAATTCACCCCTCCACTTT
CDR3: CASSPGTGGRNSPLHF

D: -
J: TRBJ1-4
size: few
V: TRBV5-4
length: 14
DNA: TGTGCCAGCAGCACAGGACAGTTTAATGAAAAACTGTTTTTT
CDR3: CASSTGQFNEKLFF

D: -
J: TRBJ1-1
size: -
V: TRBV11-3
length: 18
DNA: TGTGCCAGCAGCCCAGGAGGCCGGGGTTCGAGGCTGAACACTGAAGCTTTCTTT
CDR3: CASSPGGRGSRLNTEAFF

D: TRBD2
J: TRBJ2-3
size: few
V: TRBV15
length: 19
DNA: TGTGCCACCAGCAGAGATGGGGGGAGACTAGCGGAACTCACAGATACGCAGTATTTT
CDR3: CATSRDGGRLAELTDTQYF

D: -
J: TRBJ2-1
size: -
V: TRBV28
length: 16
DNA: TGTGCCAGCAGTTTACAAAACTTTCGGAGGGCCAATGAGCAGTTCTTC
CDR3: CASSLQNFRRANEQFF

D: -
J: TRBJ2-1
size: -
V: TRBV5-5
length: 14
DNA: TGTGCCAGCAGCTTGTCCAGGGGTAGTAATGAGCAGTTCTTC
CDR3: CASSLSRGSNEQFF

D: TRBD2
J: TRBJ2-1
size: -
V: TRBV7-2
length: 18
DNA: TGTGCCAGCAGCTTAGCGTGGGTAGAGCGGGGGGGCCGGAATGAGCAGTTCTTC
CDR3: CASSLAWVERGGRNEQFF

D: TRBD1
J: TRBJ1-5
size: -
V: TRBV28
length: 17
DNA: TGTGCCAGCAACCCGCTACAGGGGGCATATAGCAATCAGCCCCAGCATTTT
CDR3: CASNPLQGAYSNQPQHF

D: TRBD2
J: TRBJ2-3
size: -
V: TRBV19
length: 18
DNA: TGTGCCAGTAGTATATCCGGGAGGGGTCCCCTTAGCACAGATACGCAGTATTTT
CDR3: CASSISGRGPLSTDTQYF

D: -
J: TRBJ2-7
size: few
V: TRBV11-2
length: 14
DNA: TGTGCCAGCAGCCCCCCGGGGACTTATCGGGAGCAGTACTTC
CDR3: CASSPPGTYREQYF

D: TRBD1
J: TRBJ1-4
size: few
V: TRBV5-6
length: 15
DNA: TGTGCCAGCAGCCCAAGAACAGGGGCGGGTGAAAAACTGTTTTTT
CDR3: CASSPRTGAGEKLFF

D: -
J: TRBJ1-5
size: -
V: TRBV6-1
length: 18
DNA: TGTGCCAGCAGTGAAGCGCGGACAGCTAGGTATAGCAATCAGCCCCAGCATTTT
CDR3: CASSEARTARYSNQPQHF

D: TRBD1
J: TRBJ1-1
size: -
V: TRBV30
length: 14
DNA: TGTGCCTGGAGCCCCCGGGACAGGGGTTCTGAAGCTTTCTTT
CDR3: CAWSPRDRGSEAFF

D: -
J: TRBJ1-2
size: -
V: TRBV5-4
length: 15
DNA: TGTGCCAGCAGGCCTAACAGGGAAAGAGGCTATGGCTACACCTTC
CDR3: CASRPNRERGYGYTF

D: -
J: TRBJ2-5
size: -
V: TRBV6-1
length: 14
DNA: TGTGCCAGCAACGACTACACGACCCAAGAGACCCAGTACTTC
CDR3: CASNDYTTQETQYF

D: -
J: TRBJ1-1
size: -
V: TRBV27
length: 14
DNA: TGTGCCAGCAGTTTACAGGGGATGAACACTGAAGCTTTCTTT
CDR3: CASSLQGMNTEAFF

D: TRBD1
J: TRBJ1-2
size: -
V: TRBV28
length: 12
DNA: TGTGCCAGCAGCACAGGGGACTATGGCTACACCTTC
CDR3: CASSTGDYGYTF

D: TRBD1
J: TRBJ1-2
size: -
V: TRBV19
length: 13
DNA: TGTGCCAGTAGTATCGGACAGGTATATGGCTACACCTTC
CDR3: CASSIGQVYGYTF

D: -
J: TRBJ1-4
size: -
V: TRBV19
length: 16
DNA: TGTGCCAGTAGTATACAAGGCTGGGGGGCTAATGAAAAACTGTTTTTT
CDR3: CASSIQGWGANEKLFF

D: TRBD1
J: TRBJ1-2
size: -
V: TRBV7-9
length: 14
DNA: TGTGCCAGCAGCTCATCTACAGGGGACTATGGCTACACCTTC
CDR3: CASSSSTGDYGYTF

D: -
J: TRBJ1-1
size: -
V: TRBV7-2
length: 13
DNA: TGTGCCAGCAGCATGGACTGGAACACTGAAGCTTTCTTT
CDR3: CASSMDWNTEAFF

D: TRBD2
J: TRBJ2-1
size: once
V: TRBV30
length: 11
DNA: TGTGCCTGGAGAAGCGGGGGGGCCAAGTTCTTC
CDR3: CAWRSGGAKFF

D: -
J: TRBJ1-3
size: -
V: TRBV5-1
length: 15
DNA: TGCGCCAGCAGCTTGGCCCTAACGGGAGGGAACACCATATATTTT
CDR3: CASSLALTGGNTIYF

D: -
J: TRBJ1-5
size: -
V: TRBV5-1
length: 13
DNA: TGCGCCAGCAGCCCGTCCCCCAATCAGCCCCAGCATTTT
CDR3: CASSPSPNQPQHF

D: -
J: TRBJ1-1
size: -
V: TRBV11-2
length: 15
DNA: TGTGCCAGCAGCCTTAACGGGAGAGCGAACACTGAAGCTTTCTTT
CDR3: CASSLNGRANTEAFF

D: TRBD2
J: TRBJ2-1
size: -
V: TRBV27
length: 19
DNA: TGTGCCAGCCAATCACTCCACAAGTCAGCGGGGGACCTACCTGATGAGCAGTTCTTC
CDR3: CASQSLHKSAGDLPDEQFF

D: TRBD2
J: TRBJ2-5
size: once
V: TRBV7-9
length: 16
DNA: TGTGCCAGCAGCTTAGAGGAGGCGGGGGGGCCGAAGACCCAGTACTTC
CDR3: CASSLEEAGGPKTQYF

D: -
J: TRBJ1-4
size: -
V: TRBV5-1
length: 17
DNA: TGCGCCAGCAGCTTGCGTCGGGGTGAGGGAACTAATGAAAAACTGTTTTTT
CDR3: CASSLRRGEGTNEKLFF

D: TRBD1
J: TRBJ2-7
size: -
V: TRBV28
length: 16
DNA: TGTGCCAGCAGTTTATTTCCGACAGGGGAATCCTACGAGCAGTACTTC
CDR3: CASSLFPTGESYEQYF

D: -
J: TRBJ1-5
size: few
V: TRBV7-2
length: 14
DNA: TGTGCCAGCAGCCAAATGATGGCAGGTCAGCCCCAGCATTTT
CDR3: CASSQMMAGQPQHF

D: TRBD2
J: TRBJ2-7
size: -
V: TRBV30
length: 15
DNA: TGTGCCTGGAGTGTAACGGGGGGAGGGGTGGGGGAGCAGTACTTC
CDR3: CAWSVTGGGVGEQYF

D: -
J: TRBJ2-7
size: -
V: TRBV2
length: 15
DNA: TGTGCCAGCAGTGCTATGAGCTCCATCCCCTACGAGCAGTACTTC
CDR3: CASSAMSSIPYEQYF

D: -
J: TRBJ2-1
size: -
V: TRBV18
length: 15
DNA: TGTGCCAGCTCACCACTCGATTCGGGGTACAATGAGCAGTTCTTC
CDR3: CASSPLDSGYNEQFF

D: -
J: TRBJ1-6
size: -
V: TRBV27
length: 14
DNA: TGTGCCAGCAGTTCTGACAGAAGAGTTTCACCCCTCCACTTT
CDR3: CASSSDRRVSPLHF

D: -
J: TRBJ1-1
size: -
V: TRBV19
length: 14
DNA: TGTGCCAGTAGTATCAGGGTTGAAGGGACTGAAGCTTTCTTT
CDR3: CASSIRVEGTEAFF

D: TRBD2
J: TRBJ2-3
size: -
V: TRBV5-6
length: 15
DNA: TGTGCCAGCAGCCGGACTACCGGGGGGGGAGATACGCAGTATTTT
CDR3: CASSRTTGGGDTQYF

D: TRBD1
J: TRBJ1-1
size: few
V: TRBV6-1
length: 15
DNA: TGTGCCAGCAGGCCGACAGGGGGCCGGGGCAATGAAGCTTTCTTT
CDR3: CASRPTGGRGNEAFF

D: -
J: TRBJ1-2
size: -
V: TRBV19
length: 14
DNA: TGTGCCAGTAGTATTGAAGACAGTGGCTATGGCTACACCTTC
CDR3: CASSIEDSGYGYTF

D: TRBD1
J: TRBJ2-7
size: -
V: TRBV5-1
length: 14
DNA: TGCGCCAGCAGCCTGGACAGGGGTATCAACGAGCAGTACTTC
CDR3: CASSLDRGINEQYF

D: -
J: TRBJ1-4
size: few
V: TRBV28
length: 14
DNA: TGTGCCAGCAGTTTACAAGAGACTAATGAAAAACTGTTTTTT
CDR3: CASSLQETNEKLFF

D: -
J: TRBJ2-4
size: few
V: TRBV11-2
length: 17
DNA: TGTGCCAGCAGCTCCATCCATACCGGACTAGCCAAAAACATTCAGTACTTC
CDR3: CASSSIHTGLAKNIQYF

D: TRBD2
J: TRBJ2-6
size: -
V: TRBV9
length: 22
DNA: TGTGCCAGCAGCGACAGCGTAGAATCTTGGGCGGGAGCCTACTCTGGGGCCAACGTCCTGACTTTC
CDR3: CASSDSVESWAGAYSGANVLTF

D: -
J: TRBJ1-1
size: -
V: TRBV28
length: 16
DNA: TGTGCCAGCAGTTTACCCCGGGACTCGGGGAGGCCTGAAGCTTTCTTT
CDR3: CASSLPRDSGRPEAFF

D: TRBD2
J: TRBJ2-7
size: once
V: TRBV6-1
length: 14
DNA: TGTGCCAGCAGTGTCGCTAGCGGGGGCTACGAGCAGTACTTC
CDR3: CASSVASGGYEQYF

D: TRBD2
J: TRBJ2-3
size: -
V: TRBV6-5
length: 16
DNA: TGTGCCAGCAGTTTCAAACCGGGACTAAGGTCAGATACGCAGTATTTT
CDR3: CASSFKPGLRSDTQYF

D: -
J: TRBJ1-4
size: -
V: TRBV7-9
length: 14
DNA: TGTGCCAGCAGCTTAGGAGCAGGGAATGAAAAACTGTTTTTT
CDR3: CASSLGAGNEKLFF

D: TRBD1
J: TRBJ1-2
size: few
V: TRBV25-1
length: 17
DNA: TGTGCCAGCAGTGATGACGGGACAGGATCCGTCGGTGATGGCTACACCTTC
CDR3: CASSDDGTGSVGDGYTF

D: TRBD1
J: TRBJ2-5
size: -
V: TRBV11-3
length: 16
DNA: TGTGCCAGCAGCTTAGATCAACGGACAGGGAAGGAGACCCAGTACTTC
CDR3: CASSLDQRTGKETQYF

D: TRBD1
J: TRBJ2-7
size: -
V: TRBV2
length: 15
DNA: TGTGCCAGCAGGACGGGACAGGGCGTAATCTACGAGCAGTACTTC
CDR3: CASRTGQGVIYEQYF

D: -
J: TRBJ1-1
size: -
V: TRBV7-9
length: 13
DNA: TGTGCCAGCAGCTTTAGTACGGGCACTGAAGCTTTCTTT
CDR3: CASSFSTGTEAFF

D: -
J: TRBJ2-7
size: -
V: TRBV5-4
length: 14
DNA: TGTGCCAGCAGCAGGGGACTTGACTCCTACGAGCAGTACTTC
CDR3: CASSRGLDSYEQYF